This TCR beta chain was profiled in a study of shared clonotypes between healthy human individuals. On this clone: The sample carries other DNA sequences with the same CDR3.

V lost 4 bases and J lost 0, with 6 bases in between. Per germline, CDR1 SQVTM and CDR2 ANQGSEA. The CDR3 runs 12 residues. Profiling relied on immunoSEQ multiplex PCR, and the TCRdb table lists in-frame clones only, not all of them. The sample contains about 2.4 million clones, roughly 93% of which appear only once. The chain joins TRBV29-1 to TRBJ1-1; D call uncertain. The sequence was collected from a man between 18 and 29 years old in good health. Some clones in this sample may be carry-over from other donors' samples. Sequenced material: naive CD4+ T cells from PBMCs. Subset in this sample: CD45RA+ positively selected. The CDR3 spells CSVGSMNTEAFF. The CDR3 nucleotides read TGCAGCGTTGGGAGTATGAACACTGAAGCTTTCTTT.